These 11 T cell receptor beta chains were all obtained from the same sample, sequenced in a study of T-cell memory formation after mild COVID-19. TCRdb re-derived calls from the 5' RACE reads in MiXCR, one entry per CDR3 protein. The sample records 150,000 or so distinct CDR3 sequences, around 15% being singletons. The material sequenced was PBMCs or a T cell subset sorted from them (not recorded which). The receptor set was obtained from an adult woman who had mild COVID-19 (a few samples of this study predate the infection). Cell type and time point are not known.

This clonotype was counted a few times. The J gene is TRBJ2-1, the V gene TRBV5-1; D remains ambiguous. The V end was cut by 4 bases, the J end by 4 bases, with 12 bases between. Germline V gene lookup returns CDR1 SGHRS and CDR2 YFSETQ. The CDR3 length is 14 residues. CDR3: CASSPGEFYNEQFF. The CDR3 region has the DNA TGCGCCAGCAGCCCGGGTGAGTTTTACAATGAGCAGTTCTTC.

This clonotype was picked up a small number of times. This chain uses TRBV28 with TRBJ2-7, with TRBD2 identical over 8 bases. This CDR3 contains 15 residues. Per the germline V gene, CDR1 is MDHEN and CDR2 is SYDVKM. Germline trimming cut 7 bases from V and 1 base from J; bases unmatched to any gene: 9. This CDR3 is CASTPGLDGSYEQYF. Here the CDR3 DNA reads TGTGCCAGCACCCCGGGACTAGACGGGTCCTACGAGCAGTACTTC.

This clonotype was counted between two and nine times. This chain joins TRBV6-5 and TRBJ2-2, with TRBD1 matching 9 bases. Trimming at V came to 6 bases and at J to 7 bases, leaving 6 bases not matched to a gene. The length of the CDR3 is 14 residues. CDR1 and CDR2 (germline): MNHEY, SVGAGI. The CDR3 is CASSLTGGIGELFF. CDR3 nucleotide sequence: TGTGCCAGCAGCCTGACAGGGGGTATCGGGGAGCTGTTTTTT.

This clonotype has just a few counts. In nucleotides, the CDR3 is TGTGCCACCAGTGACCCCGGGCCCGCAAACTCAGATACGCAGTATTTT. It specifies CATSDPGPANSDTQYF. V usage is TRBV24-1 and J usage is TRBJ2-3; no clear D gene. The CDR3 loop spans 16 amino acids. CDR1 is KGHDR and CDR2 is SFDVKD in the germline V gene. The V gene lost 4 bases and the J gene lost 4 bases, with 17 bases spanning the gap.

This clonotype was detected ten times or more. The CDR3 nucleotides read TGTGCCAGTAGCTTTGATAGGGGCTACAATGAGCAGTTCTTC. Protein: CASSFDRGYNEQFF. The chain has TRBV19 and TRBJ2-1; possibly TRBD1 for D (5 bases). Germline V gene data show CDR1 as LNHDA and CDR2 as SQIVND (reference sequence). The V end lost 6 bases, the J end lost 3 bases, and 12 bases lay between the germline ends. CDR3 size: 14 residues.

J is TRBJ1-5 and V is TRBV27; 11 nucleotides agree with TRBD1. CDR3 length: 17 amino acids. Germline assignment: CDR1 MNHEY and CDR2 SMNVEV (reference sequence). The V and J ends lost 2 bases and 2 bases, in that order; junction bases with no gene match: 5. The CDR3 here is CASSLGTGGNGNQPQHF. The DNA of the CDR3 is TGTGCCAGCAGTTTAGGGACAGGGGGAAATGGCAATCAGCCCCAGCATTTT.

This clonotype was recorded a few times. V gene TRBV7-2 combines with J gene TRBJ2-1; the match to TRBD2 covers 15 bases. Unmatched junction bases numbered 6, after V lost 6 bases and J lost 9 bases. The CDR3 loop spans 15 amino acids. The V gene's germline CDR1 is SGHTA and CDR2 FQGNSA. CDR3 protein: CASSEPGLAGGEQFF. CDR3 coding DNA: TGTGCCAGCAGTGAACCGGGACTAGCGGGAGGTGAGCAGTTCTTC.

The V call is TRBV10-3, the J call TRBJ2-2, with TRBD2 as a possible D gene (6 bases). CDR1 and CDR2 from the germline V gene are ENHRY and SYGVKD. Trimming took 2 bases from V and 3 from J, leaving 10 bases between them. This CDR3 has 15 residues. Here the CDR3 DNA reads TGTGCCATCAGTGAGGGGGAGGTCGACACCGGGGAGCTGTTTTTT. Translation: CAISEGEVDTGELFF.

The rearrangement joins TRBV20-1 to TRBJ1-1; TRBD1 matches at 7 bases. Per germline, CDR1 DFQATT and CDR2 SNEGSKA (reference sequence). Unmatched junction bases numbered 16, after V lost 5 bases and J lost 7 bases. The CDR3 runs to 15 residues. CDR3 bases: TGCAGTGCTGCTCCGACTCAGGGGGGGGACGGTGAAGCTTTCTTT. Translation gives CSAAPTQGGDGEAFF.

The genes are TRBV12-3 or TRBV12-4 and TRBJ1-2; D call uncertain. Deletions cut 4 bases from V and 2 bases from J, with 17 bases between. The CDR3 runs to 16 residues. CDR3 bases: TGTGCCAGCAGTTATATCCTGGACCGCCCAAACTATGGCTACACCTTC. Its protein product is CASSYILDRPNYGYTF.

There are a few counts of this clonotype. The chain is built from TRBV29-1 and TRBJ2-1, with D uncertain. Trimming stripped 2 bases from V and 6 bases from J, with 17 bases between. The CDR3 covers 15 residues. Germline V gene sequence: CDR1 SQVTM, CDR2 ANQGSEA. CDR3 coding DNA: TGCAGCGTTGAATTTGGATTAGCAGCGTCCAATGAGCAGTTCTTC. Translating it yields CSVEFGLAASNEQFF.